The 10 T cell receptor beta chains presented below share a single source sample, sequenced in a study of T cells after yellow fever vaccination. TCRdb fed the 5' RACE reads into MiXCR, producing one record per CDR3 protein. The sample holds hundreds of thousands of distinct CDR3 sequences, over 15% seen once. The source was PBMCs, collected 15 days after the yellow fever booster vaccination. The receptors were gathered from a man aged 25 to 40 who received the YFV17D yellow fever vaccine.

This clonotype was picked up a small number of times. The rearrangement joins TRBV27 to TRBJ2-3, with D maybe TRBD2 (5 bases). V dropped 7 bases and J dropped 0 bases, with 14 bases sitting between them. Germline V gene lookup returns CDR1 MNHEY and CDR2 SMNVEV (reference sequence). This CDR3 spans 15 amino acids. CDR3 DNA: TGTGCCAGCAACCTCCGTCTAGCTAGCACAGATACGCAGTATTTT. Amino acid sequence: CASNLRLASTDTQYF.

This clonotype has more than one count but fewer than ten. The rearrangement uses TRBV20-1 and TRBJ2-1, with 11 bases matching TRBD2. CDR1 and CDR2 (germline): DFQATT, SNEGSKA (reference sequence). V lost 3 bases to trimming and J lost 4 bases; unmatched junction nucleotides: 11. The CDR3 spans 17 residues. The CDR3 nucleotides are TGCAGTGCTAGGGCAATGGGGCTAGCGGGAGGTTACAATGAGCAGTTCTTC. Amino acids: CSARAMGLAGGYNEQFF.

This clonotype was detected only a few times. The gene calls are TRBV29-1 and TRBJ2-1; the match to TRBD2 covers 7 bases. Trimming took 2 bases from V and 7 from J; bases not matched to a gene: 8. Germline loops: CDR1 SQVTM, CDR2 ANQGSEA. The CDR3 totals 14 residues. This CDR3 reads CSVESSGTLNEQFF. The DNA for the CDR3 is TGCAGCGTTGAATCCAGCGGGACCCTTAATGAGCAGTTCTTC.

The V gene is TRBV10-3, the J gene TRBJ2-7; weak D call: TRBD2 (6 bases). The CDR3 is 14 residues long. From germline, CDR1 is ENHRY and CDR2 SYGVKD. Trimming shortened V by 2 bases and J by 2 bases, and 10 bases separated the two germline ends. CDR3 region: CAISEPGLTYEQYF. CDR3 DNA sequence: TGTGCCATCAGTGAGCCGGGACTGACCTACGAGCAGTACTTC.

V gene TRBV20-1 combines with J gene TRBJ2-5; 13 nucleotides agree with TRBD2. The CDR3 length is 16 residues. The J segment lost 4 bases and the V segment lost 3 bases, leaving 8 bases of the junction unmatched. The germline CDR1 and CDR2 sequences are DFQATT and SNEGSKA (reference sequence). Here the CDR3 reads CSASRTSGSISETQYF. The CDR3 DNA reads as TGCAGTGCTAGTAGGACTAGCGGGAGTATTTCAGAGACCCAGTACTTC.

This clonotype was recorded a few times. CDR3 sequence (DNA): TGCGCCAGCAGCGCAGGTACCACTGAAGCTTTCTTT. Its translation: CASSAGTTEAFF. V gene TRBV5-1 combines with J gene TRBJ1-1; D call uncertain. Germline V gives CDR1 SGHRS, CDR2 YFSETQ. The CDR3 spans 12 residues. V was pared by 4 bases and J by 4 bases, with 8 bases between.

This clonotype came up a few times. The chain couples TRBV7-2 to TRBJ2-1; no reliable D call. Trimming left V 3 bases short and J 6 bases short, with 9 bases between. Germline loops: CDR1 SGHTA, CDR2 FQGNSA. The length of the CDR3 is 13 residues. The CDR3: CASSFVQRNEQFF. DNA for the CDR3: TGTGCCAGCAGCTTCGTTCAGCGCAATGAGCAGTTCTTC.

This chain's CDR3 is CATSRDRGLGTEAFF. The CDR3 coding sequence is TGTGCCACCAGCAGAGATAGGGGCTTGGGGACTGAAGCTTTCTTT. V gene TRBV15 combines with J gene TRBJ1-1, with D maybe TRBD1 (5 bases). The germline gives CDR1 LNHNV, CDR2 YYDKDF (reference sequence). The CDR3 has 15 residues. The ends were cut back, 0 bases at V and 5 bases at J, with 13 bases in the middle.

CDR3 bases: TGTGCCACCGCGCCCAATGGACAGGGGGCGCGTCCTGAGCAGTACTTC. Its protein product is CATAPNGQGARPEQYF. The rearrangement links TRBV27 to TRBJ2-7; 11 bases agree with TRBD1. The ends lost 10 bases at V and 7 bases at J; junction bases unmatched: 18. Germline V lookup: CDR1 MNHEY, CDR2 SMNVEV (reference sequence). The CDR3 runs to 16 residues.

At least ten counts were recorded for this clonotype. The chain couples TRBV29-1 to TRBJ2-3; D is possibly TRBD2 (6 bases). From germline, CDR1 is SQVTM and CDR2 ANQGSEA. Trimming removed 4 bases at V and 2 bases at J, with 10 bases between. CDR3 length: 13 amino acids. Here the CDR3 DNA reads TGCAGCGTTGTCGGGGGTTCCACAGATACGCAGTATTTT. This sequence encodes CSVVGGSTDTQYF.